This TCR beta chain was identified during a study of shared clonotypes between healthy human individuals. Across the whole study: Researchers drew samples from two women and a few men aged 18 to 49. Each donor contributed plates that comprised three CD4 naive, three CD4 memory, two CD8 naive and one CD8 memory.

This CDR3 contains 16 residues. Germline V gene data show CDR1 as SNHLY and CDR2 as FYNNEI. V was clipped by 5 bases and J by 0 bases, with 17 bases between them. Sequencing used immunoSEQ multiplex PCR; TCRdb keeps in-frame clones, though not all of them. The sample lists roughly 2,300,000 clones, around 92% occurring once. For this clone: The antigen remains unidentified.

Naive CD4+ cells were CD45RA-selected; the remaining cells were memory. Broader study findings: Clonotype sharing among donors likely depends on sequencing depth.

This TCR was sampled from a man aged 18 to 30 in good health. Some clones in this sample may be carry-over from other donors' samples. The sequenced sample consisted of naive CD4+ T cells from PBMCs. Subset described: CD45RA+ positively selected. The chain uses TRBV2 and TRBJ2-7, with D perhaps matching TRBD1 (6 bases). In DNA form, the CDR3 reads TGTGCCAGCAGTTCCTCGGTGGCAGGGGCCTCCTACGAGCAGTACTTC. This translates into CASSSSVAGASYEQYF. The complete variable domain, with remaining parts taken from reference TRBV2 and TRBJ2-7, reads EPEVTQTPSHQVTQMGQEVILRCVPISNHLYFYWYRQILGQKVEFLVSFYNNEISEKSEIFDDQFSVERPDGSNFTLKIRSTKLEDSAMYFCASSSSVAGASYEQYFGPGTRLTVT.